This TCR beta chain is drawn from a study of blood T cell repertoires in COVID-19. Sequencing used immunoSEQ multiplex PCR; TCRdb keeps in-frame clones, though not all of them. In the table there are 250,000 to 350,000 clones, roughly 88% of which are singletons. The sequence was collected from a human donor with COVID-19, enrolled during active disease. The donor label of this sample is uncertain. The sequencing sample was made of peripheral blood.

The CDR3, as DNA: TGCGCCAGCAGTGAGTTTCAGGATGAGCAGTTCTTC. Its translation is CASSEFQDEQFF. The chain recombines TRBV10-2 with TRBJ2-1; D is unclear. This CDR3 contains 12 residues. Between the trimmed V and J ends, which lost 1 base and 8 bases, there was a span of 6 bases. Germline V gene data show CDR1 as WSHSY and CDR2 as SAAADI.